This entry concerns a single TCR beta chain. Autoimmune disease history or systemic immunosuppression led to patient exclusion. This sample was taken from a study of OX40 agonist ivuxolimab in advanced cancers. As for the study in general: Patients were treated with ivuxolimab, an agonistic anti-OX40 (CD134) antibody. Melanoma, hepatocellular carcinoma, head and neck or renal cell cancer occurred in dose-escalation patients. Three dose-escalation patients had partial responses: one with hepatocellular carcinoma and two with cutaneous melanoma.

This table comes from immunoSEQ multiplex PCR, and its TCRdb copy is limited to in-frame clones, with some not included. Of fewer than 60,000 clones in the sample, about 90% were seen once. The sequence came from an adult with an advanced solid tumor such as melanoma, head and neck, liver or kidney cancer. This specimen consisted of CD4+ or CD8+ T cells sorted from blood, obtained in a trial of the OX40 agonist ivuxolimab.

The CDR3 reads CASSGNYGYTF. Here the CDR3 DNA reads TGTGCCAGCAGCGGGAACTATGGCTACACCTTC. This chain uses TRBV6-1 with TRBJ1-2; no clear D gene. This CDR3 has 11 residues. Trimming took 6 bases from V and 2 from J, leaving 4 bases between them. In germline, CDR1 is MNHNS, CDR2 SASEGT.